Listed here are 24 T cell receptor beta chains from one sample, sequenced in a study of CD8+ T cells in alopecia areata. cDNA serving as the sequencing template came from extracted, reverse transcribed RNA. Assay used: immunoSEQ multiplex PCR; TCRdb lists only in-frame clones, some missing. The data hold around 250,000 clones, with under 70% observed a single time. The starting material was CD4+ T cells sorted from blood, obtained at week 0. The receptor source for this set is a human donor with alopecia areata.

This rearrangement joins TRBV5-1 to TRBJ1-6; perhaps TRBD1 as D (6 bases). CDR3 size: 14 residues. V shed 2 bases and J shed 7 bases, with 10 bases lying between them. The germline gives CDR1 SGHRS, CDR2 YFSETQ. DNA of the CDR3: TGCGCCAGCAGCTTTGAGGGGACAAATTCACCCCTCCACTTT. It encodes CASSFEGTNSPLHF.

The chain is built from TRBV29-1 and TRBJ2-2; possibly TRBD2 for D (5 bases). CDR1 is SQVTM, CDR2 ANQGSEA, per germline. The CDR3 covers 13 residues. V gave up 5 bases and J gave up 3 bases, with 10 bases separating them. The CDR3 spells CSVSAVDTGELFF. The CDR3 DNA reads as TGCAGCGTTTCAGCGGTGGACACCGGGGAGCTGTTTTTT.

The CDR3: CASSITTNPSYEQYF. CDR3 nucleotide sequence: TGTGCCAGCAGCATAACAACTAACCCCTCCTACGAGCAGTACTTC. V is TRBV7-2 and J is TRBJ2-7, with no clear D. Per the germline V gene, CDR1 is SGHTA and CDR2 is FQGNSA. With 5 bases removed from V and 0 bases from J, the gap between germline ends came to 14 bases. The CDR3 consists of 15 residues.

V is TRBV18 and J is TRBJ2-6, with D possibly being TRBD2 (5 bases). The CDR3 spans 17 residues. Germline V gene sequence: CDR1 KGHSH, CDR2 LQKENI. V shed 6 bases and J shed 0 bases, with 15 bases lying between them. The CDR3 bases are TGTGCCAGCTCGCAAGGCGTGGGGAGCTCTGGGGCCAACGTCCTGACTTTC. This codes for CASSQGVGSSGANVLTF. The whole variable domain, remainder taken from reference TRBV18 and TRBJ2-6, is NAGVMQNPRHLVRRRGQEARLRCSPMKGHSHVYWYRQLPEEGLKFMVYLQKENIIDESGMPKERFSAEFPKEGPSILRIQQVVRGDSAAYFCASSQGVGSSGANVLTFGAGSRLTVL.

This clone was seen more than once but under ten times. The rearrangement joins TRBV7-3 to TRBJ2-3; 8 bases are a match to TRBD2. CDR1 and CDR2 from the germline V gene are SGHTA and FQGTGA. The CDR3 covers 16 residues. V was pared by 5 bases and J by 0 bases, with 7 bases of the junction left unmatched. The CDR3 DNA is TGTGCCAGCAGCCCTGGACTAGCCCGTAGCACAGATACGCAGTATTTT. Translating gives CASSPGLARSTDTQYF.

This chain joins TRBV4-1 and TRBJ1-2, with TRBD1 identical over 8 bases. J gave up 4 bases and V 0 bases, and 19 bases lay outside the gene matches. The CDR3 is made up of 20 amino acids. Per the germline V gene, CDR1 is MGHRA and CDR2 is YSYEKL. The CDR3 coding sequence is TGCGCCAGCAGCCAAGATTTGGGCAGGGGGCGAATCCCAATCGGCTATGGCTACACCTTC. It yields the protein CASSQDLGRGRIPIGYGYTF.

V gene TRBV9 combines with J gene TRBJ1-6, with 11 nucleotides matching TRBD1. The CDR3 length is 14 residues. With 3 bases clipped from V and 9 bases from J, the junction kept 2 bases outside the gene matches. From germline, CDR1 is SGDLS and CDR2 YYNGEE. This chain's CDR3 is CASSAGQGASPLHF. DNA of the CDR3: TGTGCCAGCAGCGCCGGACAGGGGGCTTCACCCCTCCACTTT.

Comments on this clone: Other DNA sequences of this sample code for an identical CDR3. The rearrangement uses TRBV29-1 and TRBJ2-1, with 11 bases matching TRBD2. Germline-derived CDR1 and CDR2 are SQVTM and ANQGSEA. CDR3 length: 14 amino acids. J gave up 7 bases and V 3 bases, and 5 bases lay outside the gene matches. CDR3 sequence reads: CSVEGTSGANEQFF. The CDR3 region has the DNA TGCAGCGTTGAGGGGACTAGCGGTGCTAATGAGCAGTTCTTC.

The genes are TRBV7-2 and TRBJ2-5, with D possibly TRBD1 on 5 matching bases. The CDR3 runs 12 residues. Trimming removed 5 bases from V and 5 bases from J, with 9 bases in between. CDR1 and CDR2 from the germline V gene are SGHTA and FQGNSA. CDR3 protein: CASSLGVETQYF. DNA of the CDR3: TGTGCCAGCAGCCTAGGGGTGGAGACCCAGTACTTC.

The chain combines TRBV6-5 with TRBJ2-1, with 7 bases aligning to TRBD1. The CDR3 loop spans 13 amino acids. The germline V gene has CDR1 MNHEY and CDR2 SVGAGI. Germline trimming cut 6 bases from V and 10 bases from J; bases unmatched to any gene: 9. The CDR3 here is CASRLQGIREQFF. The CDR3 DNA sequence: TGTGCCAGCAGGTTACAGGGGATCCGGGAGCAGTTCTTC.

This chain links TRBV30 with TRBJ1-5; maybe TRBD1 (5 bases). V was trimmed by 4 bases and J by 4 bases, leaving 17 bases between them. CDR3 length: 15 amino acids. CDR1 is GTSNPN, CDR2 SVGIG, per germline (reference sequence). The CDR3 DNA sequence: TGTGCCTGGAACGAAGGACGACAGCTTAATCAGCCCCAGCATTTT. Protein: CAWNEGRQLNQPQHF. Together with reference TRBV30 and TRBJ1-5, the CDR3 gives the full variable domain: SQTIHQWPATLVQPVGSPLSLECTVEGTSNPNLYWYRQAAGRGLQLLFYSVGIGQISSEVPQNLSASRPQDRQFILSSKKLLLSDSGFYLCAWNEGRQLNQPQHFGDGTRLSIL.

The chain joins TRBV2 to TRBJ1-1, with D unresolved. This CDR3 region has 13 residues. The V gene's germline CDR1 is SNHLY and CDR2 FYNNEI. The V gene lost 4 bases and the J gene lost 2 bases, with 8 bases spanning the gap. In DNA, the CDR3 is TGTGCCAGCAGTGGGCGGAAAAACACTGAAGCTTTCTTT. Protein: CASSGRKNTEAFF.

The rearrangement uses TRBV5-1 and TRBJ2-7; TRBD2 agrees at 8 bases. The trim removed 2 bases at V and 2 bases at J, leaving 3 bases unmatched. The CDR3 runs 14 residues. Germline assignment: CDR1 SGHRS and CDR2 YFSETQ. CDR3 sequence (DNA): TGCGCCAGCAGCTTCAGCGGGGGTACCTACGAGCAGTACTTC. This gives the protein CASSFSGGTYEQYF. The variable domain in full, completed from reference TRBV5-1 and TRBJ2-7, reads KAGVTQTPRYLIKTRGQQVTLSCSPISGHRSVSWYQQTPGQGLQFLFEYFSETQRNKGNFPGRFSGRQFSNSRSEMNVSTLELGDSALYLCASSFSGGTYEQYFGPGTRLTVT.

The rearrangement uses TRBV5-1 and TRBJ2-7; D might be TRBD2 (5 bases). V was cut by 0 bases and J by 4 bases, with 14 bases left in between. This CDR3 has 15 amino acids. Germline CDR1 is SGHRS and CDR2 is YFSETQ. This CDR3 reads CASSLAGDINYEQYF. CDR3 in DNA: TGCGCCAGCAGCTTGGCCGGGGATATCAATTACGAGCAGTACTTC.

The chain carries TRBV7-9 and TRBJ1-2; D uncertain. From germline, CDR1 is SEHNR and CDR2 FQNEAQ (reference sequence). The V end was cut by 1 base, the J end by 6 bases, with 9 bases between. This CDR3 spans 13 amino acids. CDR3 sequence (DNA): TGTGCCAGCAGCTTAGGAACCGGGGATGGCTACACCTTC. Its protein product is CASSLGTGDGYTF.

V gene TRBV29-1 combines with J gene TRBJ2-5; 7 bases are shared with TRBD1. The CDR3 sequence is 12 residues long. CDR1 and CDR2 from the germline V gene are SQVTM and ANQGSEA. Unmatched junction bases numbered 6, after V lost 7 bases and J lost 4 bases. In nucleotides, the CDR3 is TGCAGCGGACAGGGTGGAGGAGAGACCCAGTACTTC. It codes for CSGQGGGETQYF.

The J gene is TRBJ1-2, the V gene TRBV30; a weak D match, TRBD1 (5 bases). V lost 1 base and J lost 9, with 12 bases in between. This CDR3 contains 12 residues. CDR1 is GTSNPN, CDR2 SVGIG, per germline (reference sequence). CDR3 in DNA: TGTGCCTGGAGTGGGCAGGGAACGAGCTACACCTTC. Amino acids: CAWSGQGTSYTF. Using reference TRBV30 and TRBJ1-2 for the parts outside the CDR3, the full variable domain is SQTIHQWPATLVQPVGSPLSLECTVEGTSNPNLYWYRQAAGRGLQLLFYSVGIGQISSEVPQNLSASRPQDRQFILSSKKLLLSDSGFYLCAWSGQGTSYTFGSGTRLTVV.

Here the CDR3 reads CSVLTAKNIQYF. CDR3 coding DNA: TGCAGCGTCCTTACCGCCAAAAACATTCAGTACTTC. The chain has TRBV29-1 and TRBJ2-4; D gene ambiguous. V gave up 6 bases and J gave up 1 base, with 7 bases separating them. The CDR3 length is 12 residues. Germline values: CDR1 SQVTM, CDR2 ANQGSEA.

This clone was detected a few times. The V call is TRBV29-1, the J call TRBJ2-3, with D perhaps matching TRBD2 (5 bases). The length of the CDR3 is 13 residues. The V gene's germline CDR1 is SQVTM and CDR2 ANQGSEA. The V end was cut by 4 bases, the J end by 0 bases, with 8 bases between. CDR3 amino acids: CSVAGSSTDTQYF. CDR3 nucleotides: TGCAGCGTTGCGGGATCTAGCACAGATACGCAGTATTTT.

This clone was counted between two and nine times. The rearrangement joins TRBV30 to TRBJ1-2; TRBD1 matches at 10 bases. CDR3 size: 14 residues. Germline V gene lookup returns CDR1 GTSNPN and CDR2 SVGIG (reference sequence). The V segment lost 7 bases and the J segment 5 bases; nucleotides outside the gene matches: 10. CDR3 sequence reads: CASPLPGQGYGYTF. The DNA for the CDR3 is TGTGCCTCCCCTTTACCGGGACAGGGGTATGGCTACACCTTC.

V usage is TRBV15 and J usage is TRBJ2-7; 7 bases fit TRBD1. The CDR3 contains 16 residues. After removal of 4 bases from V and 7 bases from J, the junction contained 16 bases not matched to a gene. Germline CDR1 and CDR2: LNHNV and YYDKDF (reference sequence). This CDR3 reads CATSTPRTGTLGEQYF. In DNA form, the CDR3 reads TGTGCCACCAGCACGCCCCGGACAGGCACCCTGGGGGAGCAGTACTTC.

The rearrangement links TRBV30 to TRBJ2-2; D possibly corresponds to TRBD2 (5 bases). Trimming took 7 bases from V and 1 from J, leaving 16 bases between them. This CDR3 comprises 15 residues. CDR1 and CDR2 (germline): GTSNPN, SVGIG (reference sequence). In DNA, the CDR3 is TGTGCCTCGGCCATACTGGACTGGAACACCGGGGAGCTGTTTTTT. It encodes CASAILDWNTGELFF.

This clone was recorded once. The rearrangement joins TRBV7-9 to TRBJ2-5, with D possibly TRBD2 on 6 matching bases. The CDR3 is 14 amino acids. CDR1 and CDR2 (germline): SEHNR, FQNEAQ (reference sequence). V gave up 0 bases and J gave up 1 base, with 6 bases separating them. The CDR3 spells CASSLATSQETQYF. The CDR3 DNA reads TGTGCCAGCAGCTTAGCGACTAGCCAAGAGACCCAGTACTTC.

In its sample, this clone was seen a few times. The CDR3 loop is CAWSQTGGETQYF. CDR3 DNA: TGTGCCTGGAGTCAAACGGGGGGAGAGACCCAGTACTTC. This chain uses TRBV30 with TRBJ2-5; the match to TRBD2 covers 7 bases. Germline CDR1 and CDR2: GTSNPN and SVGIG (reference sequence). This CDR3 is built from 13 residues. V shed 2 bases, J shed 4 bases, and the junction held 4 bases outside the gene matches.